This passage covers 20 T cell receptor beta chains from one sample sequenced in a study of cytomegalovirus exposure and HLA in healthy donors. Primers: 60 Vbeta forward and 13 Jbeta reverse. Libraries were prepared by immunoSEQ multiplex PCR; TCRdb keeps only in-frame clonotypes and omits some of them. The sample includes 100,000 to 150,000 clones, 72% of them seen just once. The source material was PBMCs. These receptors were collected from a man aged 25 to 40 in good health and CMV-seronegative.

This chain joins TRBV6-1 and TRBJ1-1; D perhaps matches TRBD1 (6 bases). Trimming removed 4 bases from V and 7 bases from J, with 13 bases in between. The CDR3 runs 13 residues. CDR1 and CDR2 (germline): MNHNS, SASEGT. Here the CDR3 DNA reads TGTGCCAGCAGTGTCTCAGGGGTGGGTGAAGCTTTCTTT. Amino acids: CASSVSGVGEAFF.

The V and J genes are TRBV27 and TRBJ2-1; maybe TRBD1 (5 bases). The CDR3 length is 15 residues. Per the germline V gene, CDR1 is MNHEY and CDR2 is SMNVEV (reference sequence). The V end was cut by 2 bases, the J end by 2 bases, with 10 bases between. DNA for the CDR3: TGTGCCAGCAGTTTAGGGTGGACACCCTACAATGAGCAGTTCTTC. It yields the protein CASSLGWTPYNEQFF.

The chain joins TRBV6-4 to TRBJ2-3, with a weak D call TRBD1 (6 bases). V gave up 6 bases and J gave up 3 bases, with 19 bases separating them. The CDR3 is 16 residues long. Germline CDR1 reads MRHNA; CDR2 reads SNTAGT. This CDR3 is CASSQTTGSGTDTQYF. CDR3 nucleotide sequence: TGTGCCAGCAGCCAGACCACAGGGTCGGGTACAGATACGCAGTATTTT.

This chain connects TRBV19 to TRBJ2-1, with TRBD2 identical over 7 bases. V shed 0 bases and J 2 bases; nucleotides not matched to a gene: 1. Germline V gene sequence: CDR1 LNHDA, CDR2 SQIVND (reference sequence). This CDR3 is 15 amino acids long. The DNA for the CDR3 is TGTGCCAGTAGTATAGAGGGGGGGGCCTACAATGAGCAGTTCTTC. This encodes CASSIEGGAYNEQFF.

V gene TRBV5-4 combines with J gene TRBJ1-2, with 7 bases that match TRBD1. This CDR3 contains 14 residues. V lost 4 bases and J lost 4; bases outside the gene matches: 7. Germline V gene lookup returns CDR1 SGHNT and CDR2 YYREEE (reference sequence). CDR3: CASSQKTGLYGYTF. In DNA form, the CDR3 reads TGTGCCAGCAGCCAAAAGACAGGGCTCTATGGCTACACCTTC.

This clone is a singleton in its sample. Other DNA sequences in this specimen translate into the identical CDR3. This sequence joins TRBV29-1 and TRBJ2-1; 14 bases are shared with TRBD2. V shed 3 bases and J 4 bases; nucleotides not matched to a gene: 2. This CDR3 has 15 amino acids. Per the germline V gene, CDR1 is SQVTM and CDR2 is ANQGSEA. DNA for the CDR3: TGCAGCGTTGACGGACTAGCGGGGGGTTACAATGAGCAGTTCTTC. Protein product: CSVDGLAGGYNEQFF.

The chain links TRBV29-1 to TRBJ1-1; D ambiguous. V lost 7 bases, J lost 1 base, and 16 bases lay in between. The CDR3 has 14 residues. Germline V gene lookup returns CDR1 SQVTM and CDR2 ANQGSEA. CDR3 nucleotides: TGCAGCGCTTTCTATCTAACTGAGAACACTGAAGCTTTCTTT. Translating gives CSAFYLTENTEAFF. Based on the CDR3 plus reference TRBV29-1 and TRBJ1-1, the full variable domain is SAVISQKPSRDICQRGTSLTIQCQVDSQVTMMFWYRQQPGQSLTLIATANQGSEATYESGFVIDKFPISRPNLTFSTLTVSNMSPEDSSIYLCSAFYLTENTEAFFGQGTRLTVV.

The chain carries TRBV7-3 and TRBJ2-1; 7 nucleotides agree with TRBD1. V was clipped by 4 bases and J by 6 bases; unmatched bases: 6. CDR3 length: 14 residues. Germline V gene lookup returns CDR1 SGHTA and CDR2 FQGTGA. The CDR3 loop is CASSYDRASNEQFF. DNA for the CDR3: TGTGCCAGCAGCTATGACAGGGCCTCCAATGAGCAGTTCTTC.

This clone was counted only a few times. This chain joins TRBV2 and TRBJ1-4; D gene unclear. The germline gives CDR1 SNHLY, CDR2 FYNNEI. Between the trimmed V and J ends, which lost 4 bases and 6 bases, there was a span of 12 bases. This CDR3 contains 14 residues. The CDR3 DNA reads as TGTGCCAGCAGTGTTTACAGCAGTTATGAAAAACTGTTTTTT. Translation: CASSVYSSYEKLFF.

This clone was recorded once. Germline is not matched at one junction end, which may reflect a read error. Other DNA sequences in the sample encode the same CDR3. CDR3 in DNA: TGTGCCAGCAGCTTGAACAGGCAAGAGACTCAGTACTTC. The encoded protein is CASSLNRQETQYF. The V gene is TRBV11-1, the J gene TRBJ2-5; possibly TRBD1 for D (5 bases). Germline V gene sequence: CDR1 SGHAT, CDR2 FQDESV (reference sequence). This CDR3 spans 13 amino acids.

The V call is TRBV10-1, the J call TRBJ1-6; D is perhaps TRBD1 (5 bases). The CDR3 runs to 13 residues. Trimming removed 2 bases at V and 8 bases at J, with 7 bases between. Germline V gene data show CDR1 as WNHNN and CDR2 as SYGVQD (reference sequence). CDR3 nucleotides: TGCGCCAGCAGTGAGGACAGCTATTCACCCCTCCACTTT. Translated, it gives CASSEDSYSPLHF.

The rearrangement links TRBV7-6 to TRBJ2-1; 9 nucleotides agree with TRBD2. The CDR3 is 15 amino acids. From germline, CDR1 is SGHVS and CDR2 FNYEAQ. The trim removed 5 bases at V and 3 bases at J, leaving 5 bases unmatched. CDR3 residues: CASSPRGGIYNEQFF. For the CDR3, the DNA is TGTGCCAGCAGCCCGCGGGGGGGAATCTACAATGAGCAGTTCTTC.

The rearrangement joins TRBV7-8 to TRBJ2-3; D perhaps matches TRBD2 (6 bases). CDR1 SGHVS and CDR2 FQNEAQ come from the germline V gene. The germline V and J ends were trimmed by 5 bases and 0 bases, with 18 bases remaining between them. The CDR3 spans 17 residues. The DNA for the CDR3 is TGTGCCAGCAGCCCCTACACCATAGCGGCGAGCACAGATACGCAGTATTTT. It is translated as CASSPYTIAASTDTQYF.

The chain links TRBV6-6 to TRBJ2-7; TRBD1 matches at 8 bases. The CDR3 is 12 residues long. Trimming took 6 bases from V and 6 from J; bases not matched to a gene: 4. Germline V gene data show CDR1 as MNHNY and CDR2 as SVGAGI (reference sequence). CDR3 in amino acids: CASSQGASEQYF. CDR3 sequence (DNA): TGTGCCAGCAGCCAGGGGGCGAGCGAGCAGTACTTC.

The CDR3 is CASTKGLAGGSSYEQYF. The DNA of the CDR3 is TGCGCCAGCACAAAGGGACTAGCGGGGGGGTCGTCCTACGAGCAGTACTTC. V is TRBV10-2 and J is TRBJ2-7; 16 bases line up with TRBD2. CDR3 length equals 17 residues. After removal of 7 bases from V and 1 base from J, the junction contained 7 bases not matched to a gene. Germline lookup yields CDR1 WSHSY and CDR2 SAAADI.

The chain carries TRBV2 and TRBJ2-7; D might be TRBD2 (6 bases). The CDR3 is 12 amino acids. Germline values: CDR1 SNHLY, CDR2 FYNNEI. Between the trimmed V and J ends, which lost 4 bases and 4 bases, there was a span of 8 bases. The CDR3 DNA is TGTGCCAGCAGTGGGCGGGGTTACGAGCAGTACTTC. Translation gives CASSGRGYEQYF.

This sequence joins TRBV6-1 and TRBJ2-7; TRBD2 agrees at 9 bases. Germline V CDR1 and CDR2: MNHNS, SASEGT. V lost 2 bases and J lost 2; bases outside the gene matches: 4. This CDR3 region has 15 residues. The CDR3 loop reads CASSETGGGAYEQYF. CDR3 nucleotides: TGTGCCAGCAGTGAAACCGGCGGGGGGGCCTACGAGCAGTACTTC.

CDR3 residues: CASSSTTGQRGEQYF. CDR3 coding DNA: TGTGCCAGCAGCTCGACGACAGGGCAACGAGGTGAGCAGTACTTC. The genes are TRBV7-2 and TRBJ2-7; TRBD1 agrees at 7 bases. The trim removed 4 bases at V and 7 bases at J, leaving 13 bases unmatched. Germline CDR1 and CDR2: SGHTA and FQGNSA. The CDR3 has 15 residues.

This clone was seen a few times. The chain joins TRBV11-3 to TRBJ2-5; a weak D match, TRBD2 (7 bases). Per germline, CDR1 SGHNT and CDR2 YENEEA. This CDR3 has 15 amino acids. Trimming cost V 3 bases and J 5 bases, with 16 bases left between them. This CDR3 reads CASSFSGGAGETQYF. CDR3 sequence (DNA): TGTGCCAGCAGCTTTTCTGGGGGGGCCGGGGAGACCCAGTACTTC.

The chain joins TRBV4-1 to TRBJ2-7, with 10 positions matching TRBD1. J gave up 3 bases and V 4 bases, and 9 bases lay outside the gene matches. Germline loops: CDR1 MGHRA, CDR2 YSYEKL. The CDR3 has 16 amino acids. The CDR3 here is CASSLSRDRGIYEQYF. The CDR3, as DNA: TGCGCCAGCAGCCTTTCCCGGGACAGGGGTATCTACGAGCAGTACTTC.